Sequencing of this T cell receptor (beta chain) was carried out in a study of regulatory T cells in long-lasting Graves disease. Arm-PCR of CDR3 regions and iRepertoire HTBI primers were the basis on which TCR beta libraries were built. TCRdb redid the calling of the multiplex PCR reads with MiXCR, one entry per CDR3 protein. The top ten hold less than 15% of the sample, which has roughly 500,000 distinct CDR3 sequences, approximately 23% seen once. In this sample, this clonotype turned up many times. Time point meaning: persistent/refractory GD, antithyroid drugs over 5 years with positive TRAb. TCR sequences were obtained from RNA taken from PBMCs. This receptor was obtained from a female donor with Graves disease. This material consisted of peripheral blood mononuclear cells (PBMCs), taken when the disease was refractory, from a patient treated with antithyroid drugs.

DNA for the CDR3: TGTGCCAGCAGTTACAAACTAGCGGGAATCGAGACCCAGTACTTC. It specifies CASSYKLAGIETQYF. V usage is TRBV6-5 and J usage is TRBJ2-5, with 10 bases aligning to TRBD2. The CDR3 is 15 residues long. With V trimmed by 2 bases and J by 5 bases, 5 bases remained unmatched. Germline V gene sequence: CDR1 MNHEY, CDR2 SVGAGI.